A single sample gave rise to the 27 T cell receptor beta chains below, sequenced in a study of blood T cell repertoires in COVID-19. The protocol was immunoSEQ multiplex PCR, while the TCRdb copy is restricted to in-frame clones and leaves out a portion. The sample lists some 190,000 clones; 75% to 90% were seen once. The sequencing input was peripheral blood. All receptors come from a man between 60 and 70 years old with acute or convalescent COVID-19.

This clone turned up a few times. The chain employs TRBV28 and TRBJ1-6, with a possible D match to TRBD1 (6 bases). Trimming left V 10 bases short and J 7 bases short, with 17 bases between. The V gene's germline CDR1 is MDHEN and CDR2 SYDVKM. The length of the CDR3 is 14 residues. CDR3 sequence (DNA): TGTGCCACCACTAGGGGACACCTCAATTCACCCCTCCACTTT. This encodes CATTRGHLNSPLHF.

This sequence joins TRBV3-1 (or the pseudogene TRBV3-2) and TRBJ1-2; 12 nucleotides line up with TRBD1. The CDR3 is 16 residues long. The germline gives CDR1 LGHDT, CDR2 YNNKEL (reference sequence). The ends lost 8 bases at V and 6 bases at J; junction bases unmatched: 13. CDR3 residues: CASGRRDRGRGDGYTF. The CDR3 region has the DNA TGTGCCAGCGGCAGGCGGGACAGGGGGCGCGGCGATGGCTACACCTTC.

The genes are TRBV27 and TRBJ1-3, with D possibly matching TRBD1 (6 bases). This CDR3 is built from 14 residues. The ends were cut back, 5 bases at V and 3 bases at J, with 11 bases in the middle. In germline, CDR1 is MNHEY, CDR2 SMNVEV (reference sequence). Here the CDR3 DNA reads TGTGCCAGCAGTGCGACAGGTTATGGAAACACCATATATTTT. It is translated as CASSATGYGNTIYF.

The genes are TRBV5-4 and TRBJ2-3; TRBD2 agrees at 14 bases. Germline CDR1 is SGHNT and CDR2 is YYREEE (reference sequence). The V segment lost 4 bases and the J segment 3 bases; nucleotides outside the gene matches: 7. The CDR3 is made up of 17 amino acids. The DNA for the CDR3 is TGTGCCAGCAGCCTCCGACTAGCGGGGGGGGTTACAGATACGCAGTATTTT. Protein: CASSLRLAGGVTDTQYF. Together with reference TRBV5-4 and TRBJ2-3, the CDR3 gives the full variable domain: ETGVTQSPTHLIKTRGQQVTLRCSSQSGHNTVSWYQQALGQGPQFIFQYYREEENGRGNFPPRFSGLQFPNYSSELNVNALELDDSALYLCASSLRLAGGVTDTQYFGPGTRLTVL.

This chain joins TRBV6-5 and TRBJ2-3, with TRBD2 matching over 9 bases. V lost 2 bases to trimming and J lost 6 bases; unmatched junction nucleotides: 6. CDR1 and CDR2 (germline): MNHEY, SVGAGI. The CDR3 has 15 amino acids. CDR3 DNA: TGTGCCAGCAGTTACGTCGGGACTAGCAGTGATACGCAGTATTTT. Translated, it gives CASSYVGTSSDTQYF.

CDR3 loop: CASSYSGTSGRSEQYF. CDR3 DNA: TGTGCCAGCAGTTACTCGGGTACTAGCGGGAGGAGCGAGCAGTACTTC. The chain joins TRBV6-5 to TRBJ2-7; 12 positions agree with TRBD2. CDR3 length equals 16 residues. Germline V gives CDR1 MNHEY, CDR2 SVGAGI. V lost 0 bases to trimming and J lost 6 bases; unmatched junction nucleotides: 6.

The V call is TRBV19, the J call TRBJ1-2; D perhaps matches TRBD1 (5 bases). V dropped 6 bases and J dropped 0 bases, with 11 bases sitting between them. The germline gives CDR1 LNHDA, CDR2 SQIVND (reference sequence). The CDR3 sequence is 14 residues long. The CDR3 loop reads CASSLAGSNYGYTF. In nucleotides, the CDR3 is TGTGCCAGTAGCCTGGCAGGGTCTAACTATGGCTACACCTTC.

This clone has just a few counts. The V gene is TRBV29-1, the J gene TRBJ2-3, with 9 bases fitting TRBD1. CDR3 length: 14 amino acids. V gave up 3 bases and J gave up 5 bases; unmatched junction bases: 6. Looked up from germline, CDR1 is SQVTM and CDR2 is ANQGSEA. The DNA for the CDR3 is TGCAGCGTTGATGCGGGACAGGGTGGAGATACGCAGTATTTT. Protein: CSVDAGQGGDTQYF.

The DNA of the CDR3 is TGTGCCAGCAGGTCTATGGCTGCGGGGGATTCACCCCTCCACTTT. It encodes CASRSMAAGDSPLHF. The chain combines TRBV6-5 with TRBJ1-6, with D tentatively TRBD1 (5 bases). This CDR3 comprises 15 residues. Germline CDR1 is MNHEY and CDR2 is SVGAGI. V shed 6 bases and J shed 8 bases, with 17 bases lying between them.

The J gene is TRBJ1-3, the V gene TRBV20-1; D might be TRBD1 (6 bases). Trimming cost V 3 bases and J 0 bases, with 18 bases left between them. The CDR3 is 17 residues long. Germline assignment: CDR1 DFQATT and CDR2 SNEGSKA (reference sequence). CDR3 loop: CSASPRGHSFSGNTIYF. Here the CDR3 DNA reads TGCAGTGCTAGTCCTAGGGGACACTCATTCTCTGGAAACACCATATATTTT.

The V call is TRBV10-3, the J call TRBJ1-2; perhaps TRBD1 as D (6 bases). This CDR3 has 13 amino acids. The germline V and J ends were trimmed by 4 bases and 8 bases, with 14 bases remaining between them. Germline CDR1 ENHRY, CDR2 SYGVKD. CDR3 nucleotides: TGTGCCATCAGTGGGTACAGGGAAGGCGGCTACACCTTC. Translation: CAISGYREGGYTF.

V gene TRBV7-7 combines with J gene TRBJ2-1; a possible D gene is TRBD2 (7 bases). This CDR3 contains 21 residues. Germline V gene sequence: CDR1 SSHAT, CDR2 FNYEAQ (reference sequence). V was pared by 11 bases and J by 4 bases, with 39 bases between. The CDR3 DNA follows: TGTGCCCCCCAGCTTAGGGGGGGTCGGGCAGGGGCTTCCAGTTTTTACAATGAGCAGTTCTTC. As protein: CAPQLRGGRAGASSFYNEQFF. Based on the CDR3 plus reference TRBV7-7 and TRBJ2-1, the full variable domain is GAGVSQSPRYKVTKRGQDVTLRCDPISSHATLYWYQQALGQGPEFLTYFNYEAQPDKSGLPSDRFSAERPEGSISTLTIQRTEQRDSAMYRCAPQLRGGRAGASSFYNEQFFGPGTRLTVL.

V usage is TRBV10-3 and J usage is TRBJ2-1; 11 nucleotides match TRBD2. CDR1 is ENHRY and CDR2 is SYGVKD in the germline V gene. The CDR3 contains 15 residues. V gave up 6 bases and J gave up 4 bases; unmatched junction bases: 5. The CDR3 here is CAISLTSGTYNEQFF. The DNA for the CDR3 is TGTGCCATCAGCCTGACTAGCGGGACATACAATGAGCAGTTCTTC.

The chain recombines TRBV2 with TRBJ2-5; TRBD2 matches at 8 bases. This CDR3 is 13 amino acids long. CDR1 SNHLY and CDR2 FYNNEI come from the germline V gene. Trimming cost V 5 bases and J 5 bases; bases outside gene matches: 4. The CDR3 bases are TGTGCCAGCAGTCCGGGACTAGATGAGACCCAGTACTTC. Residues: CASSPGLDETQYF.

This chain uses TRBV2 with TRBJ1-2; 7 bases are shared with TRBD1. V lost 0 bases to trimming and J lost 5 bases; unmatched junction nucleotides: 6. The CDR3 runs 15 residues. Germline V gene sequence: CDR1 SNHLY, CDR2 FYNNEI. The CDR3 nucleotides are TGTGCCAGCAGTGAAGCGCGGGCAGGGGGATATGGCTACACCTTC. This encodes CASSEARAGGYGYTF.

This chain links TRBV12-3 or TRBV12-4 with TRBJ2-7, with D unresolved. The V end lost 0 bases, the J end lost 4 bases, and 7 bases lay between the germline ends. CDR3 length: 13 residues. Here the CDR3 reads CASSLAHNYEQYF. CDR3 in DNA: TGTGCCAGCAGTTTAGCGCACAATTACGAGCAGTACTTC.

V gene TRBV11-1 combines with J gene TRBJ1-4, with 8 bases matching TRBD1. Losses at the gene ends were 3 bases for V and 4 bases for J; bases not matched to a gene: 1. Germline values: CDR1 SGHAT, CDR2 FQDESV (reference sequence). The CDR3 consists of 14 residues. The CDR3 is CASSFGQGNEKLFF. The CDR3 region has the DNA TGTGCCAGCAGCTTCGGACAGGGTAATGAAAAACTGTTTTTT.

The chain has TRBV6-5 and TRBJ1-5; 7 positions agree with TRBD1. After removal of 5 bases from V and 10 bases from J, the junction contained 11 bases not matched to a gene. CDR3 length: 14 residues. Germline lookup yields CDR1 MNHEY and CDR2 SVGAGI. CDR3 in DNA: TGTGCCAGCAGTCCCGGGACAGACCCTTTTCCCCAGCATTTT. Amino acids: CASSPGTDPFPQHF.

The chain employs TRBV30 and TRBJ2-7; D ambiguous. V lost 4 bases to trimming and J lost 2 bases, with 9 bases between them. The CDR3 covers 12 residues. From germline, CDR1 is GTSNPN and CDR2 SVGIG (reference sequence). The CDR3 region has the DNA TGTGCCTGGACGTCAGGCACCTACGAGCAGTACTTC. It is translated as CAWTSGTYEQYF.

Only one count was recorded for this clone. The chain joins TRBV24-1 to TRBJ2-1, with D perhaps TRBD2 (5 bases). The V gene's germline CDR1 is KGHDR and CDR2 SFDVKD. V dropped 6 bases and J dropped 0 bases, with 5 bases sitting between them. This CDR3 has 13 residues. The CDR3 sequence is CATSTSSYNEQFF. The CDR3 DNA follows: TGTGCCACCAGTACTAGCTCCTACAATGAGCAGTTCTTC.

V and J are TRBV10-1 and TRBJ2-1, with D perhaps TRBD1 (6 bases). This CDR3 is built from 15 residues. Trimming cost V 2 bases and J 2 bases, with 10 bases left between them. CDR1 is WNHNN, CDR2 SYGVQD, per germline (reference sequence). CDR3 nucleotide sequence: TGCGCCAGCAGTGAGCAACAGGGAGCCTACAATGAGCAGTTCTTC. It codes for CASSEQQGAYNEQFF.

The V and J genes are TRBV9 and TRBJ1-2; 9 nucleotides match TRBD1. With V trimmed by 4 bases and J by 7 bases, 14 bases remained unmatched. The CDR3 has 16 residues. Per germline, CDR1 SGDLS and CDR2 YYNGEE. The chain's CDR3 is CASSPRQGVDLSGYTF. CDR3 nucleotides: TGTGCCAGCAGCCCCCGACAGGGGGTAGATTTATCTGGCTACACCTTC.

The chain joins TRBV2 to TRBJ1-1; possibly TRBD1 for D (5 bases). The V gene's germline CDR1 is SNHLY and CDR2 FYNNEI. The CDR3 has 14 amino acids. The V gene lost 3 bases and the J gene lost 1 base, with 9 bases spanning the gap. CDR3 nucleotide sequence: TGTGCCAGCAGTGAGGGGCAAAGGAACACTGAAGCTTTCTTT. It yields the protein CASSEGQRNTEAFF.

V is TRBV24-1 and J is TRBJ2-5; 10 positions agree with TRBD2. The V gene's germline CDR1 is KGHDR and CDR2 SFDVKD. There are 14 residues in the CDR3. V shed 6 bases and J 3 bases; nucleotides not matched to a gene: 3. CDR3 residues: CATSLLAGEETQYF. The DNA of the CDR3 is TGTGCCACCAGTCTCCTAGCGGGAGAAGAGACCCAGTACTTC.

This clone was counted a single time. Other DNA sequences from this sample encode an identical CDR3 as well. The rearrangement uses TRBV19 and TRBJ2-7; 9 nucleotides match TRBD1. V lost 3 bases, J lost 4 bases, and 4 bases stayed unmatched. CDR3 length equals 14 residues. The V gene's germline CDR1 is LNHDA and CDR2 SQIVND (reference sequence). This CDR3 is CASSIGTGTYEQYF. CDR3 nucleotide sequence: TGTGCCAGTAGTATCGGGACAGGGACTTACGAGCAGTACTTC.

V usage is TRBV9 and J usage is TRBJ1-5; 8 positions match TRBD1. After removal of 3 bases from V and 6 bases from J, the junction contained 5 bases not matched to a gene. The CDR3 has 14 amino acids. Germline V lookup: CDR1 SGDLS, CDR2 YYNGEE. As DNA, the CDR3 is TGTGCCAGCAGCGCCACAGGGGGGGGTCAGCCCCAGCATTTT. Translated, it gives CASSATGGGQPQHF.

V and J are TRBV19 and TRBJ2-2; TRBD1 matches at 7 bases. V lost 7 bases to trimming and J lost 0 bases; unmatched junction nucleotides: 5. Germline CDR1 is LNHDA and CDR2 is SQIVND (reference sequence). The CDR3 length is 15 residues. The CDR3 here is CASKETGTNTGELFF. The CDR3, as DNA: TGTGCCAGTAAAGAGACAGGGACGAACACCGGGGAGCTGTTTTTT.